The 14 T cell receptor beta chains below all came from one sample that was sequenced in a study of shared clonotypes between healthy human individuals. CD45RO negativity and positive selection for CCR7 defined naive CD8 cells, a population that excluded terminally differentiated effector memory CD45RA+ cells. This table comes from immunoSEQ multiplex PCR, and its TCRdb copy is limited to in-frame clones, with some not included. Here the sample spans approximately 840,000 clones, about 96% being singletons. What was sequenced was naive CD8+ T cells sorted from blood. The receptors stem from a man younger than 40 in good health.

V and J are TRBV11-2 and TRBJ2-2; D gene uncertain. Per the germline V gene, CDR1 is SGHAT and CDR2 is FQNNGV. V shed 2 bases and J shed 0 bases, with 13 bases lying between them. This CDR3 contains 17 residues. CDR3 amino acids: CASSLYAEIPNTGELFF. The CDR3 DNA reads TGTGCCAGCAGCTTATACGCTGAAATCCCGAACACCGGGGAGCTGTTTTTT.

The CDR3 nucleotides are TGTGCCAGCAGCCCGAAGCGGTACGCACCAGATACGCAGTATTTT. Amino acids: CASSPKRYAPDTQYF. This chain links TRBV6-1 with TRBJ2-3; D is possibly TRBD2 (5 bases). Germline CDR1 is MNHNS and CDR2 is SASEGT. The V and J ends lost 6 bases and 4 bases respectively, with 17 bases between them. The CDR3 is 15 amino acids.

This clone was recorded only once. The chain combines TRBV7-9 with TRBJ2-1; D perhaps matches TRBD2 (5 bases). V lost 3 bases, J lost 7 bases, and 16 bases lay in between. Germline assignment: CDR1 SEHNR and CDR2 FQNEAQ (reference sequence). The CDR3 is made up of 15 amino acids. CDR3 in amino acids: CASSFREDIANEQFF. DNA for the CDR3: TGTGCCAGCAGCTTTCGGGAAGATATCGCGAATGAGCAGTTCTTC.

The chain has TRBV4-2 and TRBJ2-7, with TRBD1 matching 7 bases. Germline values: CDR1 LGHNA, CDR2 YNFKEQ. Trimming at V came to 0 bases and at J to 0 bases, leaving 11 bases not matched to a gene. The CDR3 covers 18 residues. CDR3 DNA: TGTGCCAGCAGCCAAGAATGGACCGGGACAGCGGTCTCCTACGAGCAGTACTTC. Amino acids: CASSQEWTGTAVSYEQYF.

CDR3 region: CATSRDRGKTYEQYF. Written as DNA, the CDR3 is TGTGCCACCAGCAGAGACAGAGGGAAGACCTACGAGCAGTACTTC. The rearrangement uses TRBV15 and TRBJ2-7; possible D gene TRBD2, 5 bases. CDR1 is LNHNV and CDR2 is YYDKDF in the germline V gene (reference sequence). Trimming removed 0 bases from V and 2 bases from J, with 11 bases in between. The CDR3 spans 15 residues.

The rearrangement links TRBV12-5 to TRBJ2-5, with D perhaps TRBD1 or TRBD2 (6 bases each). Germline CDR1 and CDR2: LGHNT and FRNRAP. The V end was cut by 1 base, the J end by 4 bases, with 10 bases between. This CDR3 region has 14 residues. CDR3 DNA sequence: TGTGCTAGTGGTTTGGGAGGGGGGCGAGAGACCCAGTACTTC. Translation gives CASGLGGGRETQYF.

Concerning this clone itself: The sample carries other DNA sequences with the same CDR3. In DNA, the CDR3 is TGTGCCAGCAGCTTAAGCTCCTACGAGCAGTACTTC. Its translation: CASSLSSYEQYF. The chain recombines TRBV5-6 with TRBJ2-7, with unresolved D. CDR1 is SGHDT, CDR2 YYEEEE, per germline. V was pared by 2 bases and J by 0 bases, with 3 bases between. This CDR3 spans 12 amino acids.

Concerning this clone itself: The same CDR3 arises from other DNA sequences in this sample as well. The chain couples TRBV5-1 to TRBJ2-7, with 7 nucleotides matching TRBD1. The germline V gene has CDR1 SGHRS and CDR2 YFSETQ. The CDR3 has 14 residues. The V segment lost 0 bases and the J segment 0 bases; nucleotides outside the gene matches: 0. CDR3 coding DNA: TGCGCCAGCAGCTTGGACAGGGGCTCCTACGAGCAGTACTTC. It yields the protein CASSLDRGSYEQYF. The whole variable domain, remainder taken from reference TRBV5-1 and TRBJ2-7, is KAGVTQTPRYLIKTRGQQVTLSCSPISGHRSVSWYQQTPGQGLQFLFEYFSETQRNKGNFPGRFSGRQFSNSRSEMNVSTLELGDSALYLCASSLDRGSYEQYFGPGTRLTVT.

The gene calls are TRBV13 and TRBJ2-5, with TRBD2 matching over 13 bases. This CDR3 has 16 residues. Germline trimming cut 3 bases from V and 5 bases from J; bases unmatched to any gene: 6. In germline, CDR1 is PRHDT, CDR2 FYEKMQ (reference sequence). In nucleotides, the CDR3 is TGTGCCAGCAGCTTGACCGGGACTAGCGGGACTGAGACCCAGTACTTC. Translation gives CASSLTGTSGTETQYF.

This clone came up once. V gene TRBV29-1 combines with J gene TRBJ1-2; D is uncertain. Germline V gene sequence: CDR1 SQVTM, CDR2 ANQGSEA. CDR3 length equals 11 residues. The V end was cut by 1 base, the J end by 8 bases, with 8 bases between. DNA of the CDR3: TGCAGCGTTGAAGGCCGCTCCGGCTACACCTTC. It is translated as CSVEGRSGYTF.

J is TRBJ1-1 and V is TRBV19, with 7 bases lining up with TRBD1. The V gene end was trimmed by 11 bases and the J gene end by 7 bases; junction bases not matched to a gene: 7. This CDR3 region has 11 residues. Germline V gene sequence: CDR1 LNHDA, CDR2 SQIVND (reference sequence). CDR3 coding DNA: TGTGCCTCGGGGACAGCAGGTGAAGCTTTCTTT. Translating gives CASGTAGEAFF.

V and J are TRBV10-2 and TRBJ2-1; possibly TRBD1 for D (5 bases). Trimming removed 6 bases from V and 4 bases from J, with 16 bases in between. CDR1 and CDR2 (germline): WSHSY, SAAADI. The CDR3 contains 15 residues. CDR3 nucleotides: TGCGCCAGCAGAACCAGGGATCCTACTTACAATGAGCAGTTCTTC. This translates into CASRTRDPTYNEQFF.

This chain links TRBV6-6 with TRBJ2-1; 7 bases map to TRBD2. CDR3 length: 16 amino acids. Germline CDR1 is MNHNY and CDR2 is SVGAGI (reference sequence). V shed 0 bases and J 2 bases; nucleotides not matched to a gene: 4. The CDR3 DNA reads TGTGCCAGCAGTTACTCGCTAGCGGAACCCTACAATGAGCAGTTCTTC. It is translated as CASSYSLAEPYNEQFF.

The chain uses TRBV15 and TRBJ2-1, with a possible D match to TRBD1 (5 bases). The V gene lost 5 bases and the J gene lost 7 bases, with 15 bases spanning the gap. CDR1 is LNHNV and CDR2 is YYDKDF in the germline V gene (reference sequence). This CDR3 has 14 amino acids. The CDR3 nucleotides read TGTGCCACCAGCGAAACGTTGGGGCAAAATGAGCAGTTCTTC. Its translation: CATSETLGQNEQFF.